One and the same sample provided the 2 T cell receptor beta chains below, sequenced in a study of T cell repertoires in cytomegalovirus infection. Via MiXCR, TCRdb re-called the reads, giving one row per CDR3 protein. The sample holds roughly 800,000 distinct CDR3 sequences, just under 30% seen once. No antigens are known for them. Sequenced here: cultured CD8+ T cells from PBMCs, sampled from culture after CMV antigen stimulation. The receptors were sampled from a human donor in good health (CMV status not recorded). Some clones in this sample may be carry-over from other donors' samples.

The gene calls are TRBV3-1 and TRBJ2-7; a possible D gene is TRBD2 (7 bases). The CDR3 consists of 16 residues. Germline-derived CDR1 and CDR2 are LGHDT and YNNKEL (reference sequence). The V end was cut by 3 bases, the J end by 5 bases, with 20 bases between. The CDR3, as DNA: TGTGCCAGCAGCCACGGGGGGCACGCCTTGGCGGACGAGCAGTACTTC. Amino acids: CASSHGGHALADEQYF.

This clonotype came up a few times. V is TRBV27 and J is TRBJ1-1; D may be TRBD1 (6 bases). V shed 5 bases and J shed 5 bases, with 15 bases lying between them. The germline gives CDR1 MNHEY, CDR2 SMNVEV (reference sequence). This CDR3 comprises 14 residues. The CDR3 coding sequence is TGTGCCAGCAGTCCCGGGGGGGCAGGTACTGAAGCTTTCTTT. Amino acid sequence: CASSPGGAGTEAFF.